Shown below are 32 T cell receptor beta chains from a single sample sequenced in a study of OX40 agonist ivuxolimab in advanced cancers. Sequencing was performed with immunoSEQ multiplex PCR; in TCRdb, only in-frame clones are kept and a portion is missing. This table has about 69,000 clones, approximately 87% appearing once. The input for sequencing was CD4+ or CD8+ T cells sorted from blood, taken in a trial of the OX40 agonist ivuxolimab. Receptor source: an adult with an advanced solid tumor such as melanoma, head and neck, liver or kidney cancer.

J is TRBJ2-6 and V is TRBV5-4; D uncertain. V was shortened by 6 bases and J by 2 bases, with 9 bases between the two germline ends. CDR1 SGHNT and CDR2 YYREEE come from the germline V gene (reference sequence). This CDR3 is built from 14 residues. CDR3 in DNA: TGTGCCAGCACTTTCCAGGCTGGGGCCAACGTCCTGACTTTC. Its translation is CASTFQAGANVLTF.

The chain uses TRBV4-1 and TRBJ1-1; 8 nucleotides align to TRBD1. V was clipped by 4 bases and J by 7 bases; unmatched bases: 8. CDR3 size: 14 residues. The germline V gene encodes CDR1 MGHRA and CDR2 YSYEKL. CDR3 loop: CASSPRDRRFEAFF. The DNA for the CDR3 is TGCGCCAGCAGCCCTCGGGACAGGCGTTTTGAAGCTTTCTTT.

The chain is built from TRBV6-5 and TRBJ2-5; 7 bases match TRBD2. The assigned J gene may be wrong: the sequence end matches TRBJ2-7 better. This CDR3 comprises 14 residues. CDR1 is MNHEY and CDR2 is SVGAGI in the germline V gene. The DNA for the CDR3 is TGTGCCAGCAGTCGGTCAGGGAGGGCCTACGAGCAGTACTTC. The encoded protein is CASSRSGRAYEQYF.

V is TRBV11-3 and J is TRBJ2-5; no reliable D call. Germline assignment: CDR1 SGHNT and CDR2 YENEEA. The CDR3 is 15 residues long. The V gene lost 3 bases and the J gene lost 4 bases, with 15 bases spanning the gap. CDR3 nucleotide sequence: TGTGCCAGCAGCTTCTTTGGCGGATTTTTAGAGACCCAGTACTTC. Translated: CASSFFGGFLETQYF.

The chain couples TRBV5-6 to TRBJ2-5, with D perhaps TRBD2 (5 bases). Germline CDR1 SGHDT, CDR2 YYEEEE. This CDR3 contains 14 residues. Trimming removed 4 bases from V and 7 bases from J, with 17 bases in between. CDR3 DNA: TGTGCCAGCAGCCCCAGGACGGGCGCGGGGACCCAGTACTTC. This sequence encodes CASSPRTGAGTQYF.

The rearrangement links TRBV5-1 to TRBJ1-1; tentatively, D is TRBD1 (5 bases). V was cut by 2 bases and J by 5 bases, with 10 bases left in between. Germline V lookup: CDR1 SGHRS, CDR2 YFSETQ. This CDR3 spans 13 amino acids. Here the CDR3 reads CASSFFQGTEAFF. The CDR3 DNA sequence: TGCGCCAGCAGCTTTTTTCAGGGTACTGAAGCTTTCTTT. The full variable domain, rest sourced from reference TRBV5-1 and TRBJ1-1, is KAGVTQTPRYLIKTRGQQVTLSCSPISGHRSVSWYQQTPGQGLQFLFEYFSETQRNKGNFPGRFSGRQFSNSRSEMNVSTLELGDSALYLCASSFFQGTEAFFGQGTRLTVV.

V gene TRBV30 combines with J gene TRBJ2-6, with 8 bases identical to TRBD1. Losses at the gene ends were 0 bases for V and 0 bases for J; bases not matched to a gene: 10. This CDR3 region has 19 residues. Looked up from germline, CDR1 is GTSNPN and CDR2 is SVGIG (reference sequence). The CDR3 sequence: CAWSVRQGITISGANVLTF. The CDR3 coding sequence is TGTGCCTGGAGTGTTCGACAGGGGATAACGATCTCTGGGGCCAACGTCCTGACTTTC.

The chain employs TRBV4-3 and TRBJ2-2; D is undetermined. The V end was cut by 0 bases, the J end by 5 bases, with 7 bases between. CDR1 is LGHNA, CDR2 YSLEER, per germline. The CDR3 spans 14 residues. The CDR3 sequence: CASSQEEFTGELFF. CDR3 DNA sequence: TGCGCCAGCAGCCAAGAGGAATTTACCGGGGAGCTGTTTTTT.

The genes are TRBV4-2 and TRBJ1-2; TRBD1 is a possible D gene (5 bases). Germline values: CDR1 LGHNA, CDR2 YNFKEQ. This CDR3 comprises 13 residues. V shed 2 bases and J shed 4 bases, with 8 bases lying between them. This chain's CDR3 is CASSQFGAYGYTF. The CDR3 DNA sequence: TGTGCCAGCAGCCAATTCGGGGCCTATGGCTACACCTTC.

The V gene is TRBV6-1, the J gene TRBJ2-7, with no clear D. V lost 2 bases to trimming and J lost 5 bases, with 19 bases between them. The CDR3 consists of 16 residues. Germline V gene lookup returns CDR1 MNHNS and CDR2 SASEGT. CDR3 amino acids: CASSERSAPHLDEQYF. The CDR3 nucleotides are TGTGCCAGCAGTGAAAGGTCAGCCCCCCACCTCGACGAGCAGTACTTC.

CDR3: CASSITGTKRDETQYF. The CDR3 bases are TGTGCCAGTAGTATTACCGGGACTAAGAGGGACGAGACCCAGTACTTC. The V call is TRBV19, the J call TRBJ2-5; 7 nucleotides line up with TRBD2. Losses at the gene ends were 3 bases for V and 5 bases for J; bases not matched to a gene: 12. CDR3 length: 16 amino acids. CDR1 and CDR2 from the germline V gene are LNHDA and SQIVND (reference sequence).

V gene TRBV7-9 combines with J gene TRBJ1-1; 8 bases align to TRBD1. The germline V gene encodes CDR1 SEHNR and CDR2 FQNEAQ (reference sequence). V gave up 2 bases and J gave up 4 bases; unmatched junction bases: 6. This CDR3 is built from 15 residues. CDR3 region: CASSLYITGGTEAFF. CDR3 DNA sequence: TGTGCCAGCAGCTTATATATTACAGGGGGCACTGAAGCTTTCTTT.

V usage is TRBV19 and J usage is TRBJ2-5; D is uncertain. Germline-derived CDR1 and CDR2 are LNHDA and SQIVND (reference sequence). CDR3 size: 16 residues. V dropped 5 bases and J dropped 5 bases, with 21 bases sitting between them. The CDR3 DNA sequence: TGTGCCAGTAGTTTAACGTGGGGTAGGGTGCGGGAGACCCAGTACTTC. Its protein product is CASSLTWGRVRETQYF.

The chain is built from TRBV19 and TRBJ1-1; the D is unclear. The germline V gene encodes CDR1 LNHDA and CDR2 SQIVND (reference sequence). The CDR3 has 14 residues. V was shortened by 6 bases and J by 0 bases, with 11 bases between the two germline ends. This CDR3 reads CASRLLDMNTEAFF. CDR3 nucleotides: TGTGCCAGTAGATTACTTGACATGAACACTGAAGCTTTCTTT.

This clone occurred once. The chain links TRBV7-2 to TRBJ1-6; D call uncertain. V lost 7 bases and J 3 bases, leaving 4 bases between the germline ends. CDR1 SGHTA and CDR2 FQGNSA come from the germline V gene. The CDR3 contains 12 residues. This CDR3 reads CASNDYNSPLHF. The CDR3 coding sequence is TGTGCCAGCAACGACTATAATTCACCCCTCCACTTT.

This clone was detected a few times. The V call is TRBV5-1, the J call TRBJ2-3, with D tentatively TRBD1 or TRBD2 (5 bases each). The germline V gene has CDR1 SGHRS and CDR2 YFSETQ. This CDR3 has 13 residues. The germline V and J ends were trimmed by 4 bases and 3 bases, with 9 bases remaining between them. CDR3 sequence reads: CASSKGPTDTQYF. CDR3 bases: TGCGCCAGCAGCAAGGGACCTACAGATACGCAGTATTTT.

In nucleotides, the CDR3 is TGCGCCAGCAGCCGCCTTGGGACAGAGGGAAACACCATATATTTT. Amino acids: CASSRLGTEGNTIYF. The chain combines TRBV4-3 with TRBJ1-3, with TRBD1 matching 7 bases. V was clipped by 4 bases and J by 4 bases; unmatched bases: 7. The CDR3 is made up of 15 amino acids. Germline assignment: CDR1 LGHNA and CDR2 YSLEER.

The chain has TRBV7-6 and TRBJ2-3; 8 bases agree with TRBD1. J lost 5 bases, V lost 6 bases, and 13 bases had no gene match. The CDR3 contains 16 residues. The germline CDR1 and CDR2 sequences are SGHVS and FNYEAQ. The CDR3 sequence: CASSRSQGEFGDTQYF. The CDR3 DNA sequence: TGTGCCAGCAGTCGTTCACAGGGGGAGTTTGGAGATACGCAGTATTTT.

The chain joins TRBV20-1 to TRBJ1-3; D is ambiguous. V was cut by 2 bases and J by 5 bases, with 4 bases left in between. This CDR3 spans 11 amino acids. Germline lookup yields CDR1 DFQATT and CDR2 SNEGSKA (reference sequence). CDR3 in amino acids: CSARNRNTIYF. Here the CDR3 DNA reads TGCAGTGCTAGAAACCGAAACACCATATATTTT.

CDR3 amino acids: CASSDRVEDEQFF. The CDR3 bases are TGTGCCAGCAGTGACAGGGTGGAAGATGAGCAGTTCTTC. This chain joins TRBV6-4 and TRBJ2-1; D unclear. CDR1 and CDR2 from the germline V gene are MRHNA and SNTAGT. The length of the CDR3 is 13 residues. Trimming stripped 2 bases from V and 8 bases from J, with 10 bases between.

The V call is TRBV27, the J call TRBJ2-1; 11 bases line up with TRBD1. The CDR3 contains 14 residues. Germline V gene lookup returns CDR1 MNHEY and CDR2 SMNVEV (reference sequence). V shed 8 bases, J shed 4 bases, and the junction held 4 bases outside the gene matches. CDR3 sequence: CASVGQGAYNEQFF. In DNA form, the CDR3 reads TGTGCCAGCGTTGGACAGGGGGCTTACAATGAGCAGTTCTTC.

The chain has TRBV30 and TRBJ1-2; no definite D call. The CDR3 has 14 residues. Trimming removed 0 bases at V and 2 bases at J, with 10 bases between. Germline-derived CDR1 and CDR2 are GTSNPN and SVGIG (reference sequence). The CDR3 coding sequence is TGTGCCTGGAGTGTACTAGGACGGAACTATGGCTACACCTTC. It codes for CAWSVLGRNYGYTF.

The genes are TRBV19 and TRBJ2-1; 12 bases are a match to TRBD2. Germline V gene data show CDR1 as LNHDA and CDR2 as SQIVND (reference sequence). This CDR3 spans 15 amino acids. Unmatched junction bases numbered 7, after V lost 1 base and J lost 12 bases. CDR3 bases: TGTGCCAGTAGTATAGGGAATCTAGCGGGAGGGCGGCAGTTCTTC. Translated: CASSIGNLAGGRQFF.

The chain has TRBV10-3 and TRBJ1-2; D is unresolved. V was pared by 5 bases and J by 4 bases, with 11 bases between. Germline CDR1 ENHRY, CDR2 SYGVKD. The CDR3 extends over 13 amino acids. CDR3 loop: CAISSGFRYGYTF. The CDR3 bases are TGTGCCATCAGTTCCGGGTTCCGCTATGGCTACACCTTC.

The chain carries TRBV18 and TRBJ2-2; 9 bases match TRBD1. This CDR3 has 16 residues. V trimming: 5 bases; J trimming: 5 bases; junction bases outside the gene matches: 9. Germline V gene data show CDR1 as KGHSH and CDR2 as LQKENI. CDR3 protein: CASSIGTGSATGELFF. In DNA form, the CDR3 reads TGTGCCAGCTCAATAGGGACAGGGAGCGCGACCGGGGAGCTGTTTTTT.

The gene calls are TRBV4-2 and TRBJ1-5, with D perhaps TRBD1 (5 bases). CDR1 is LGHNA, CDR2 YNFKEQ, per germline. V was pared by 1 base and J by 4 bases, with 8 bases between. The CDR3 runs 14 residues. CDR3 sequence: CASSQVGRNQPQHF. The CDR3 DNA sequence: TGTGCCAGCAGCCAAGTGGGACGAAATCAGCCCCAGCATTTT.

V usage is TRBV21-1 and J usage is TRBJ1-4. TRBV21-1 is a listed pseudogene. The CDR3 is 16 residues long. CDR3 amino acids: CASSKASVEDNEKLFF. The CDR3 DNA is TGTGCCAGCAGCAAAGCAAGTGTGGAGGATAATGAAAAACTGTTTTTT.

V gene TRBV14 combines with J gene TRBJ1-1, with no clear D. The germline V and J ends were trimmed by 0 bases and 1 base, with 3 bases remaining between them. The CDR3 is made up of 13 amino acids. In germline, CDR1 is SGHDN, CDR2 FVKESK. This CDR3 is CASSQDPNTEAFF. The CDR3 coding sequence is TGTGCCAGCAGCCAAGACCCGAACACTGAAGCTTTCTTT.

The genes are TRBV7-8 and TRBJ2-1; TRBD2 matches at 12 bases. V lost 4 bases and J lost 4; bases outside the gene matches: 11. The germline gives CDR1 SGHVS, CDR2 FQNEAQ. This CDR3 contains 18 residues. The CDR3 coding sequence is TGTGCCAGCAGCTCCGGACTAGCGGGGAGCTTGCGATACAATGAGCAGTTCTTC. Amino acids: CASSSGLAGSLRYNEQFF.

The chain employs TRBV7-6 and TRBJ1-1; TRBD1 matches 7 bases. After removal of 0 bases from V and 1 base from J, the junction contained 2 bases not matched to a gene. The CDR3 runs 15 residues. CDR1 and CDR2 (germline): SGHVS, FNYEAQ. DNA of the CDR3: TGTGCCAGCAGCTTAGCGAGACAGGGGAACACTGAAGCTTTCTTT. This translates into CASSLARQGNTEAFF.

The chain has TRBV7-6 and TRBJ2-1, with TRBD1 matching 8 bases. J lost 2 bases, V lost 4 bases, and 7 bases had no gene match. The CDR3 is 16 residues long. Germline V gives CDR1 SGHVS, CDR2 FNYEAQ. The DNA for the CDR3 is TGTGCCAGCAGCTCGTCCTCCAGGGGGCCCTACAATGAGCAGTTCTTC. Translating gives CASSSSSRGPYNEQFF.

This clone was seen just once. The V gene is TRBV7-3, the J gene TRBJ2-3; no definite D call. The germline V and J ends were trimmed by 5 bases and 2 bases, with 8 bases remaining between them. Germline CDR1 reads SGHTA; CDR2 reads FQGTGA. The CDR3 runs 13 residues. The CDR3 loop reads CASSPTYTDTQYF. The CDR3 coding sequence is TGTGCCAGCAGCCCGACATACACAGATACGCAGTATTTT.